The 14 T cell receptor beta chains given below trace back to one sample, sequenced in a study of naive and memory T cell subsets. Two oligonucleotides, mixed equimolar, formed the beta constant-region primer covering TRBC1 and TRBC2. The ligated cDNA underwent four PCR rounds using SP2 and nested alpha and beta constant-region primers. Each CDR3 protein is one row after TCRdb ran MiXCR on the UMI-ligation and nested PCR reads. The repertoire holds some 8,000 distinct CDR3 sequences, with less than 35% as singletons. Source material: CD8+ TEMRA cells from blood. Subset denoted: effector memory re-expressing CD45RA, CD45RA+ CD27-. The receptors were gathered from a human donor in good health.

In this sample, this clonotype turned up once. The J gene is TRBJ2-7, the V gene TRBV4-3; D is perhaps TRBD1 (5 bases). The CDR3 has 14 residues. CDR1 is LGHNA, CDR2 YSLEER, per germline. The V end was cut by 0 bases, the J end by 6 bases, with 12 bases between. The CDR3 nucleotides are TGCGCCAGCAGCCAAGATGCAGGGCCGGTCGAGCAGTACTTC. This sequence encodes CASSQDAGPVEQYF.

The CDR3 protein is CASEQTGGGEKLFF. The CDR3 bases are TGTGCCTCGGAACAGACAGGGGGTGGTGAAAAACTGTTTTTT. This chain joins TRBV30 and TRBJ1-4; the match to TRBD1 covers 9 bases. The CDR3 has 14 amino acids. V lost 7 bases to trimming and J lost 7 bases; unmatched junction nucleotides: 10. The germline gives CDR1 GTSNPN, CDR2 SVGIG (reference sequence).

This clonotype was found a few times. The V and J genes are TRBV27 and TRBJ1-1, with D unclear. Germline-derived CDR1 and CDR2 are MNHEY and SMNVEV (reference sequence). V gave up 1 base and J gave up 3 bases, with 9 bases separating them. This CDR3 is built from 14 residues. In DNA, the CDR3 is TGTGCCAGCAGTTTATGGGGTGGGGACACTGAAGCTTTCTTT. Translation: CASSLWGGDTEAFF.

This clonotype is classed as medium-sized (0.01 to 0.1%). The genes are TRBV13 and TRBJ1-3, with D possibly matching TRBD1 (6 bases). The CDR3 is 18 residues long. Between the trimmed V and J ends, which lost 5 bases and 0 bases, there was a span of 20 bases. The V gene's germline CDR1 is PRHDT and CDR2 FYEKMQ (reference sequence). DNA of the CDR3: TGTGCCAGCAGCCGCCGACAGGCCCTGTTCTTCTCTGGAAACACCATATATTTT. This codes for CASSRRQALFFSGNTIYF.

The rearrangement uses TRBV19 and TRBJ2-1; TRBD1 matches at 9 bases. The V segment lost 4 bases and the J segment 5 bases; nucleotides outside the gene matches: 6. CDR1 and CDR2 (germline): LNHDA, SQIVND (reference sequence). This CDR3 comprises 15 residues. In nucleotides, the CDR3 is TGTGCCAGTAGTACCAGGACAGGGGCCCACAATGAGCAGTTCTTC. Protein product: CASSTRTGAHNEQFF.

This chain uses TRBV4-2 with TRBJ2-6, with D unresolved. From germline, CDR1 is LGHNA and CDR2 YNFKEQ. V lost 0 bases and J 0 bases, leaving 3 bases between the germline ends. CDR3 size: 15 residues. The CDR3 sequence: CASSQEGSGANVLTF. In DNA, the CDR3 is TGTGCCAGCAGCCAAGAGGGCTCTGGGGCCAACGTCCTGACTTTC.

V is TRBV20-1 and J is TRBJ1-6, with D possibly being TRBD1 (6 bases). Germline CDR1 DFQATT, CDR2 SNEGSKA (reference sequence). The CDR3 extends over 14 amino acids. V shed 1 base and J shed 5 bases, with 9 bases lying between them. CDR3 protein: CSARGGADNSPLHF. CDR3 sequence (DNA): TGCAGTGCTAGAGGGGGGGCGGATAATTCACCCCTCCACTTT.

In this sample, this clonotype turned up a few times. CDR3 loop: CASSPGGREWETQYF. CDR3 coding DNA: TGTGCCAGTAGCCCCGGGGGCAGGGAATGGGAGACCCAGTACTTC. The chain employs TRBV19 and TRBJ2-5, with D perhaps assigned TRBD1 or TRBD2 (6 bases each). Looked up from germline, CDR1 is LNHDA and CDR2 is SQIVND (reference sequence). Trimming left V 6 bases short and J 5 bases short, with 19 bases between. The CDR3 has 15 amino acids.

The V call is TRBV20-1, the J call TRBJ2-7, with D uncertain. V dropped 3 bases and J dropped 6 bases, with 12 bases sitting between them. This CDR3 has 12 amino acids. Germline V lookup: CDR1 DFQATT, CDR2 SNEGSKA (reference sequence). CDR3 bases: TGCAGTGCTAGCATACTGTTCGGCGAGCAGTACTTC. Translating gives CSASILFGEQYF.

The rearrangement links TRBV13 to TRBJ2-2; D tentatively reads TRBD1 or TRBD2 (5 bases each). Trimming shortened V by 1 base and J by 4 bases, and 10 bases separated the two germline ends. The CDR3 runs 15 residues. Germline V CDR1 and CDR2: PRHDT, FYEKMQ (reference sequence). The CDR3 coding sequence is TGTGCCAGCAGCTTAGCCAGGGACGGCACCGGGGAGCTGTTTTTT. Protein sequence: CASSLARDGTGELFF.

This clonotype is large (0.1 to 1%) in the sample. V gene TRBV28 combines with J gene TRBJ2-1, with 11 bases aligning to TRBD2. V lost 1 base, J lost 7 bases, and 6 bases stayed unmatched. Germline V CDR1 and CDR2: MDHEN, SYDVKM. The CDR3 contains 16 residues. CDR3 sequence reads: CASSLYASGGLNEQFF. In nucleotides, the CDR3 is TGTGCCAGCAGTTTATACGCTAGCGGGGGGCTAAATGAGCAGTTCTTC.

This chain uses TRBV6-2 or TRBV6-3 with TRBJ1-1; TRBD1 agrees at 7 bases. V lost 2 bases to trimming and J lost 8 bases; unmatched junction nucleotides: 8. CDR3 length: 14 amino acids. Germline V gives CDR1 MNHEY, CDR2 SVGEGT. CDR3 DNA sequence: TGTGCCAGCAGTTACATGCAGGGGGGGGAAGAAGCTTTCTTT. It is translated as CASSYMQGGEEAFF.

This clonotype was seen ten or more times. The chain recombines TRBV5-8 with TRBJ1-5, with D unresolved. CDR3 length equals 16 residues. Trimming removed 0 bases from V and 1 base from J, with 11 bases in between. CDR1 and CDR2 (germline): SGHTS, YDEGEE. CDR3 region: CASSLASSFSNQPQHF. The CDR3 region has the DNA TGTGCCAGCAGCTTGGCCTCCTCTTTCAGCAATCAGCCCCAGCATTTT.

On this clonotype: A read error may account for a junction end that differs from germline. The chain couples TRBV14 to TRBJ2-1; tentative D call: TRBD2 (6 bases). CDR3 size: 16 residues. Looked up from germline, CDR1 is SGHDN and CDR2 is FVKESK. CDR3 sequence: CASSHDASDSYNEHFF. The CDR3 DNA reads TGTGCCAGCAGCCATGACGCTAGCGACTCCTACAATGAGCATTTCTTC.